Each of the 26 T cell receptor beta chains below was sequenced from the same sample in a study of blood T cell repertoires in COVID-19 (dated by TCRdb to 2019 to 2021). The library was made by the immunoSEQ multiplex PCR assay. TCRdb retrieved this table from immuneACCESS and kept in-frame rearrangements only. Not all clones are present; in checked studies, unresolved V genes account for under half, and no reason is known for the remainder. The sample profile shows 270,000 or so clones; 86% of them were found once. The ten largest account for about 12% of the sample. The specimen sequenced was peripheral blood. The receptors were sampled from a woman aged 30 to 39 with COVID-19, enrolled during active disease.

This CDR3 is CASSFQGHVTGELFF. The CDR3 DNA is TGTGCCAGCAGCTTTCAGGGGCACGTAACCGGGGAGCTGTTTTTT. V is TRBV13 and J is TRBJ2-2; perhaps TRBD1 as D (6 bases). CDR1 and CDR2 from the germline V gene are PRHDT and FYEKMQ (reference sequence). V was cut by 3 bases and J by 5 bases, with 13 bases left in between. The CDR3 contains 15 residues. The full variable domain, with the rest looked up from reference TRBV13 and TRBJ2-2, is AAGVIQSPRHLIKEKRETATLKCYPIPRHDTVYWYQQGPGQDPQFLISFYEKMQSDKGSIPDRFSAQQFSDYHSELNMSSLELGDSALYFCASSFQGHVTGELFFGEGSRLTVL.

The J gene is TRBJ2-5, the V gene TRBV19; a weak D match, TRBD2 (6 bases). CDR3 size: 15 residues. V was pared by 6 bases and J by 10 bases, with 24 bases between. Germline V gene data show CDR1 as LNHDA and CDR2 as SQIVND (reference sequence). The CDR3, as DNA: TGTGCCAGTAGCCGACCGGGACGGCGCATGGGGGGCCAGTACTTC. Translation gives CASSRPGRRMGGQYF.

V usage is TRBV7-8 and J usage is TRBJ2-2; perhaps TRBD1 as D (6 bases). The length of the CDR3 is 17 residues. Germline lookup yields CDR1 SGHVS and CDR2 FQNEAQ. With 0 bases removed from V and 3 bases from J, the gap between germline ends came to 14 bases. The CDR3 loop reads CASSLAAQGKDTGELFF. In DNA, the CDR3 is TGTGCCAGCAGCTTAGCGGCGCAGGGGAAAGACACCGGGGAGCTGTTTTTT.

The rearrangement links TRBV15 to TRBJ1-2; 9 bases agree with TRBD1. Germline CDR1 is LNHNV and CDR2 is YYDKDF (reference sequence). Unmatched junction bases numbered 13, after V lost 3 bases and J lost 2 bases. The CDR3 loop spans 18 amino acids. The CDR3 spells CATSSIWDRERANYGYTF. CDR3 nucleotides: TGTGCCACCAGCAGTATATGGGACAGGGAAAGGGCAAACTATGGCTACACCTTC.

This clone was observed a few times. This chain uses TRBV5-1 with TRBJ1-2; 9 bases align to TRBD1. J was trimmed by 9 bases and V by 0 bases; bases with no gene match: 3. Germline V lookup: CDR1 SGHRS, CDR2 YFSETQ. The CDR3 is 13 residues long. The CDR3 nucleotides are TGCGCCAGCAGCTTGGAGACAGGGGGAAGCTACACCTTC. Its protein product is CASSLETGGSYTF.

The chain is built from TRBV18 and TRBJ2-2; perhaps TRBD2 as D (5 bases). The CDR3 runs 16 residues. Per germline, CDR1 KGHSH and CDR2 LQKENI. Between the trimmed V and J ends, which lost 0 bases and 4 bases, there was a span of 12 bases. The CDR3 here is CASSPPPGESTGELFF. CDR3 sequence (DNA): TGTGCCAGCTCACCACCGCCCGGGGAGAGCACCGGGGAGCTGTTTTTT. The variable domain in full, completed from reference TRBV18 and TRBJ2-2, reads NAGVMQNPRHLVRRRGQEARLRCSPMKGHSHVYWYRQLPEEGLKFMVYLQKENIIDESGMPKERFSAEFPKEGPSILRIQQVVRGDSAAYFCASSPPPGESTGELFFGEGSRLTVL.

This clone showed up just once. CDR3 in amino acids: CASSLAPGLAGHNEQFF. The DNA for the CDR3 is TGTGCCAGCAGCTTAGCCCCGGGACTAGCGGGGCACAATGAGCAGTTCTTC. The chain carries TRBV11-3 and TRBJ2-1, with TRBD2 identical over 13 bases. CDR3 size: 17 residues. Per the germline V gene, CDR1 is SGHNT and CDR2 is YENEEA. The V gene end was trimmed by 1 base and the J gene end by 5 bases; junction bases not matched to a gene: 5. The full variable domain, with the rest looked up from reference TRBV11-3 and TRBJ2-1, is EAGVVQSPRYKIIEKKQPVAFWCNPISGHNTLYWYLQNLGQGPELLIRYENEEAVDDSQLPKDRFSAERLKGVDSTLKIQPAELGDSAVYLCASSLAPGLAGHNEQFFGPGTRLTVL.

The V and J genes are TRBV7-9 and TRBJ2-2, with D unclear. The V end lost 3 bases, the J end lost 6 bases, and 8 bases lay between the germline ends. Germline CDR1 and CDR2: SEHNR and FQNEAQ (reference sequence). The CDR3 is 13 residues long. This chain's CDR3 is CASSFTSAGELFF. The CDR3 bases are TGTGCCAGCAGCTTTACCTCGGCCGGGGAGCTGTTTTTT.

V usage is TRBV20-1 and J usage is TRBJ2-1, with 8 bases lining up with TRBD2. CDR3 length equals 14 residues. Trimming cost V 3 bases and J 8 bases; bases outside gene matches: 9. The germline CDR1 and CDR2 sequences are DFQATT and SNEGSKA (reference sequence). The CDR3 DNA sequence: TGCAGTGCTAGTATCAGGGCCGGGGGGGATGAGCAGTTCTTC. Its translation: CSASIRAGGDEQFF.

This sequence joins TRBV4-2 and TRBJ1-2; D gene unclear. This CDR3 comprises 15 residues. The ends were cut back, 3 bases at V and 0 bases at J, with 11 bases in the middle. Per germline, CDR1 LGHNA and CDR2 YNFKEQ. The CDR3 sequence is CASSQAGDANYGYTF. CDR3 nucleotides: TGTGCCAGCAGCCAGGCGGGAGACGCTAACTATGGCTACACCTTC.

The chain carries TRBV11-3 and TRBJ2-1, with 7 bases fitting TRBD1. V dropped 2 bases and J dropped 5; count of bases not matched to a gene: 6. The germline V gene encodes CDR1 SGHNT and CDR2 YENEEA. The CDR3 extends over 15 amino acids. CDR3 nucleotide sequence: TGTGCCAGCAGCTTACGGCAGGGGGATCACAATGAGCAGTTCTTC. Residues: CASSLRQGDHNEQFF.

The CDR3 region has the DNA TGTGCCAGCAGCCCGGGGACAGCCCGCGGGAACACTGAAGCTTTCTTT. It encodes CASSPGTARGNTEAFF. This chain connects TRBV7-6 to TRBJ1-1; 7 bases line up with TRBD1. Germline-derived CDR1 and CDR2 are SGHVS and FNYEAQ. CDR3 length: 16 amino acids. V lost 5 bases to trimming and J lost 1 base; unmatched junction nucleotides: 10.

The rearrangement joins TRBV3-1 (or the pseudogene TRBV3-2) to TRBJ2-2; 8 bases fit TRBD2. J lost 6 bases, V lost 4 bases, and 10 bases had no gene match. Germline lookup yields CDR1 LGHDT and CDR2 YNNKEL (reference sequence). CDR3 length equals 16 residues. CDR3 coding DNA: TGTGCCAGCAGCCCACGAGGGGCGGGGGGCCCCGGGGAGCTGTTTTTT. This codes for CASSPRGAGGPGELFF.

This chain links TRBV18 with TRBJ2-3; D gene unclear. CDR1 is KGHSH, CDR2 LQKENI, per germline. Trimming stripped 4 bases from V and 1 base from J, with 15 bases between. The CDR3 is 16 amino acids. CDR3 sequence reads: CASSLVESPGTDTQYF. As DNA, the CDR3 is TGTGCCAGCTCACTCGTCGAAAGCCCCGGCACAGATACGCAGTATTTT.

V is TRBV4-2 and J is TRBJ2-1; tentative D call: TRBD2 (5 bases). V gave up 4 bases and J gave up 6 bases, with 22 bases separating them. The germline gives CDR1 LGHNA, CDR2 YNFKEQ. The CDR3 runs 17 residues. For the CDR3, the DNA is TGTGCCAGCAGCCCGATGGGAGTGGGTAATACGGTCAATGAGCAGTTCTTC. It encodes CASSPMGVGNTVNEQFF.

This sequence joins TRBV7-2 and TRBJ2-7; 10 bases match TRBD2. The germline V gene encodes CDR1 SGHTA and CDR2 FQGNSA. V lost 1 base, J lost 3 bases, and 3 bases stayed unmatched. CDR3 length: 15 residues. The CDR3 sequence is CASSLEASGGYEQYF. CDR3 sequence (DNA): TGTGCCAGCAGCTTAGAGGCTAGCGGGGGCTACGAGCAGTACTTC.

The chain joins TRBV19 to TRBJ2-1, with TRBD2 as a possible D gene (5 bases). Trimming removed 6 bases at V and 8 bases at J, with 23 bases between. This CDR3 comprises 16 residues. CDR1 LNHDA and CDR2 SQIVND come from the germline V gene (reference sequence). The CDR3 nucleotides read TGTGCCAGTAGCAGCATCTTCGGGGTAAATAACTATGAGCAGTTCTTC. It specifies CASSSIFGVNNYEQFF.

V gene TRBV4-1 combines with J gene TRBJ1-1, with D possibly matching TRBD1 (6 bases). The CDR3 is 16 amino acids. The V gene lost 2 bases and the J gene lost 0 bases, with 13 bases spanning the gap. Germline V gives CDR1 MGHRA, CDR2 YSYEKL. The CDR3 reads CASSQMGGAVNTEAFF. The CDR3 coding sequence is TGCGCCAGCAGCCAAATGGGGGGGGCCGTGAACACTGAAGCTTTCTTT.

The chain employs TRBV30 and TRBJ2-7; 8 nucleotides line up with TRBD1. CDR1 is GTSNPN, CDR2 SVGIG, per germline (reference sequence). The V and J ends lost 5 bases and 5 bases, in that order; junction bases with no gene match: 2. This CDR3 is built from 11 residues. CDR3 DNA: TGTGCCTGGGACAGGGGCAACGAGCAGTACTTC. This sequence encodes CAWDRGNEQYF.

This CDR3 reads CASSLWGSGGAYEQYF. The DNA for the CDR3 is TGTGCCAGCAGTTTATGGGGTAGCGGGGGGGCTTACGAGCAGTACTTC. This sequence joins TRBV28 and TRBJ2-7, with 11 bases that match TRBD2. CDR1 is MDHEN and CDR2 is SYDVKM in the germline V gene. Trimming at V came to 0 bases and at J to 4 bases, leaving 5 bases not matched to a gene. CDR3 length: 16 amino acids.

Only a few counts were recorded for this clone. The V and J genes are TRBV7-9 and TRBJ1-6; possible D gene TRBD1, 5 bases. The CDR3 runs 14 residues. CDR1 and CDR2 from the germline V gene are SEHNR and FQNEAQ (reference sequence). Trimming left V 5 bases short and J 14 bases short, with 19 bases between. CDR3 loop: CASSLETDTKTLHF. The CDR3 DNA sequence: TGTGCCAGCAGCCTCGAGACAGATACGAAAACCCTCCACTTT.

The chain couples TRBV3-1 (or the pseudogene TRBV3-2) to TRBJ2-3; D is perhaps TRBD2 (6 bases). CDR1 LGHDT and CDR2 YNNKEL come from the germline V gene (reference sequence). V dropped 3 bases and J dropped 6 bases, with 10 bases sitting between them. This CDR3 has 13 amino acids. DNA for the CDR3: TGTGCCAGCAGCCAGGCCCGGGGGGATACGCAGTATTTT. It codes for CASSQARGDTQYF.

CDR3 sequence: CASSLAGGRFYGYTF. The CDR3 DNA reads as TGTGCCAGCAGTCTAGCGGGGGGCAGGTTCTATGGCTACACCTTC. The chain is built from TRBV27 and TRBJ1-2, with D possibly being TRBD1 (6 bases). CDR1 MNHEY and CDR2 SMNVEV come from the germline V gene (reference sequence). CDR3 length: 15 amino acids. V was shortened by 5 bases and J by 4 bases, with 17 bases between the two germline ends.

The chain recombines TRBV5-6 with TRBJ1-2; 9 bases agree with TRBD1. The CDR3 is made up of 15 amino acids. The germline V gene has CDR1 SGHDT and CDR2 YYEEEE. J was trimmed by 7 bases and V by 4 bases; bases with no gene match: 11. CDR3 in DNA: TGTGCCAGCAGCAGGGGAGACAGGGGGTTAAGTGGCTACACCTTC. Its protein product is CASSRGDRGLSGYTF.

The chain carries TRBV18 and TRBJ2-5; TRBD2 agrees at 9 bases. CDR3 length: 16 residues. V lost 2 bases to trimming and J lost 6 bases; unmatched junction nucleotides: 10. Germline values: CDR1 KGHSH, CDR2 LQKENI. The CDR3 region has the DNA TGTGCCAGCTCACCATTAGCGGGGGTCAGAGATAAGACCCAGTACTTC. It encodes CASSPLAGVRDKTQYF.

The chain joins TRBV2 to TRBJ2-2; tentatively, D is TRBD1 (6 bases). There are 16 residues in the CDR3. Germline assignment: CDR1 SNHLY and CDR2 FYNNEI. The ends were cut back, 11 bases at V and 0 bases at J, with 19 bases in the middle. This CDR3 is CAGWGRGGANTGELFF. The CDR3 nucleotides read TGTGCCGGCTGGGGCAGGGGTGGCGCGAACACCGGGGAGCTGTTTTTT.